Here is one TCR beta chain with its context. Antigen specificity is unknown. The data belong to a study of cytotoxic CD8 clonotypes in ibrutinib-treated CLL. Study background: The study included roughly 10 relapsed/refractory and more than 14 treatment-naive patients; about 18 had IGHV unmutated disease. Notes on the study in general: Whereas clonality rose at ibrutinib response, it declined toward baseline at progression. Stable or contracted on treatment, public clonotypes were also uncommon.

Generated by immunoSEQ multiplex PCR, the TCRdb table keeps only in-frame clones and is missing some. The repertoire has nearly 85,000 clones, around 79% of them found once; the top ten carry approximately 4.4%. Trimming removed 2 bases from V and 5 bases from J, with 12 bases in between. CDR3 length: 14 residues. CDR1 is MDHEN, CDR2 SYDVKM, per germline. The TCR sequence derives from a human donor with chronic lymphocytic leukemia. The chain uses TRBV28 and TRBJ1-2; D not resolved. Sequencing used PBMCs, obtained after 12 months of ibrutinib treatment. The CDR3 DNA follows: TGTGCCAGCAGTTTAGGGGTGGAGGTGTATGGCTACACCTTC. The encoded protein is CASSLGVEVYGYTF.